The 15 T cell receptor beta chains in this list originate from one sample, sequenced in a study of blood T cells in healthy people across ages. The authors ran a second PCR of about 7 to 12 cycles using a sample-barcoded 5' primer and a J-beta primer mix. TCRdb independently ran MiXCR on the 5' RACE reads; one entry per CDR3 protein. The sample yields about 1.5 million distinct CDR3 sequences, roughly 43% seen once. The sample was blood. These receptors all stem from a young woman in good health.

This clonotype was seen a handful of times. The rearrangement joins TRBV5-1 to TRBJ2-1; 7 bases align to TRBD2. CDR1 is SGHRS, CDR2 YFSETQ, per germline. The CDR3 consists of 12 residues. V lost 4 bases and J lost 10; bases outside the gene matches: 5. CDR3 protein: CASSHSSGEQFF. CDR3 coding DNA: TGCGCCAGCAGCCACTCTAGCGGAGAGCAGTTCTTC.

Only a few counts were recorded for this clonotype. The chain couples TRBV12-3 or TRBV12-4 to TRBJ2-1, with 8 bases matching TRBD2. The CDR3 length is 14 residues. The ends lost 3 bases at V and 4 bases at J; junction bases unmatched: 2. The CDR3, as DNA: TGTGCCAGCAGTTTTGCTAGCGGGTACAATGAGCAGTTCTTC. This sequence encodes CASSFASGYNEQFF.

The chain has TRBV6-2 or TRBV6-3 and TRBJ2-4; no reliable D call. Trimming pared 7 bases from V and 5 bases from J, leaving 12 bases between. This CDR3 spans 13 amino acids. In germline, CDR1 is MNHEY, CDR2 SVGEGT. The CDR3 here is CASIRAKENIQYF. In nucleotides, the CDR3 is TGTGCCAGCATTAGGGCGAAGGAAAACATTCAGTACTTC.

This chain uses TRBV28 with TRBJ1-2; 7 bases are shared with TRBD1. Germline V CDR1 and CDR2: MDHEN, SYDVKM. This CDR3 is built from 14 residues. The trim removed 6 bases at V and 4 bases at J, leaving 8 bases unmatched. The CDR3 reads CASSGTVAFYGYTF. DNA for the CDR3: TGTGCCAGCAGCGGGACAGTAGCATTCTATGGCTACACCTTC.

This clonotype has only one observation. V and J are TRBV6-1 and TRBJ1-4, with TRBD1 as a possible D gene (5 bases). Trimming pared 2 bases from V and 3 bases from J, leaving 10 bases between. The CDR3 consists of 15 residues. Germline V gene sequence: CDR1 MNHNS, CDR2 SASEGT. CDR3 in amino acids: CASSEFRDPNEKLFF. The DNA for the CDR3 is TGTGCCAGCAGTGAATTCAGGGATCCTAATGAAAAACTGTTTTTT.

V is TRBV12-3 or TRBV12-4 and J is TRBJ2-3; 11 bases are a match to TRBD1. This CDR3 spans 16 amino acids. V lost 4 bases to trimming and J lost 5 bases; unmatched junction nucleotides: 8. CDR3 loop: CASSSWAGTGGDTQYF. CDR3 sequence (DNA): TGTGCCAGCAGTTCCTGGGCCGGGACAGGGGGAGATACGCAGTATTTT.

V and J are TRBV29-1 and TRBJ2-5; 8 nucleotides align to TRBD1. Trimming removed 6 bases from V and 1 base from J; junction bases left unmatched: 4. Germline CDR1 and CDR2: SQVTM and ANQGSEA. The CDR3 totals 13 residues. DNA for the CDR3: TGCAGCGTAAGACAGGGGATCCAAGAGACCCAGTACTTC. Translating gives CSVRQGIQETQYF.

This clonotype was seen a handful of times. The CDR3 bases are TGTGCCAGCAGCCCCGCCCAGACAGTGACTAACTATGGCTACACCTTC. Translating gives CASSPAQTVTNYGYTF. The genes are TRBV7-3 and TRBJ1-2; D is perhaps TRBD1 (5 bases). This CDR3 spans 16 amino acids. Between the trimmed V and J ends, which lost 5 bases and 0 bases, there was a span of 16 bases. Germline V gives CDR1 SGHTA, CDR2 FQGTGA.

The rearrangement links TRBV6-2 or TRBV6-3 to TRBJ2-4; 8 bases match TRBD1. The DNA end is more similar to TRBJ2-7, so the J call may be wrong. This CDR3 is built from 14 residues. Germline CDR1 is MNHEY and CDR2 is SVGEGT. Here the CDR3 DNA reads TGTGCCAGCAGTTACGAGACAGGGGCAAGCGAGCAGTACTTC. Its protein product is CASSYETGASEQYF.

Comments on this clonotype: Germline and junction disagree at one end, which may indicate a read error. The chain carries TRBV4-1 and TRBJ2-7; 7 bases match TRBD1. Germline CDR1 MGHRA, CDR2 YSYEKL. This CDR3 has 14 residues. The DNA for the CDR3 is TGCGCCAGTAGCCAAACACAGGGGAGAAACGAGCAGTACTTC. Its translation is CASSQTQGRNEQYF.

On this clonotype: A much larger clonotype is one base distant, so this may be a read error. V is TRBV4-3 and J is TRBJ2-1; D is unclear. The V end was cut by 1 base, the J end by 8 bases, with 9 bases between. Per the germline V gene, CDR1 is LGHNA and CDR2 is YSLEER. The CDR3 is made up of 13 amino acids. CDR3 sequence: CASSQVLKDEQFF. The CDR3 DNA sequence: TGCGCCAGCAGCCAAGTATTGAAAGATGAGCAGTTCTTC.

The rearrangement uses TRBV7-2 and TRBJ2-1; 11 bases fit TRBD2. CDR1 and CDR2 (germline): SGHTA, FQGNSA. Trimming at V came to 5 bases and at J to 9 bases, leaving 9 bases not matched to a gene. The CDR3 totals 15 residues. Here the CDR3 reads CASSTGLAVPSEQFF. The DNA of the CDR3 is TGTGCCAGCAGCACGGGACTAGCGGTCCCCAGTGAGCAGTTCTTC.

V usage is TRBV7-2 and J usage is TRBJ2-7; TRBD1 matches at 8 bases. Germline assignment: CDR1 SGHTA and CDR2 FQGNSA. This CDR3 is 15 amino acids long. Trimming at V came to 3 bases and at J to 1 base, leaving 5 bases not matched to a gene. This CDR3 reads CASSFIWTGSYEQYF. The DNA for the CDR3 is TGTGCCAGCAGCTTTATCTGGACAGGGTCCTACGAGCAGTACTTC.

The chain combines TRBV15 with TRBJ1-2; the match to TRBD1 covers 8 bases. With 0 bases clipped from V and 6 bases from J, the junction kept 3 bases outside the gene matches. The CDR3 contains 14 residues. Germline CDR1 is LNHNV and CDR2 is YYDKDF (reference sequence). This CDR3 is CATSRDRQGNGYTF. The CDR3, as DNA: TGTGCCACCAGCAGAGATCGACAGGGGAATGGCTACACCTTC.

The rearrangement links TRBV7-9 to TRBJ2-1; D may be TRBD2 (5 bases). V was shortened by 2 bases and J by 2 bases, with 16 bases between the two germline ends. The germline CDR1 and CDR2 sequences are SEHNR and FQNEAQ (reference sequence). The CDR3 is made up of 17 amino acids. The CDR3 DNA follows: TGTGCCAGCAGCTTACCGAGGGCCAGCGCCACCTACAATGAGCAGTTCTTC. As protein: CASSLPRASATYNEQFF.